The subject of this entry is one TCR beta chain. Its antigen is still unknown. Base qualities are not provided; no much larger clone lies one nucleotide away. The data were taken from a study of blood T cell repertoires in COVID-19 (dated by TCRdb to the early 2020s). Notes on the research overall: Samples from collaborators originated in the United States, Italy and Spain and spanned both the acute and convalescent phases of COVID-19. The prospective study material was composed of cDNA or gDNA derived from T cells, B-cell-depleted T cells, or PBMCs. Deeply sampled blood TCRbeta repertoires from subjects exposed to, actively infected with, or recovered from COVID-19 were included in the dataset. The repertoires were released in a freely available public database intended as a resource for research on the immune response to SARS-CoV-2. The samples were drawn from the first 160 participants of the ongoing ImmuneRACE study and from 1,254 subjects provided by 6 global collaborators. A de-identified subject ID, COVID-19 status, age in years and sex were almost always included in the sample metadata. Where available, HLA class I and class II types were obtained from metadata supplied by the sample provider rather than from assay-based typing.

What the research found in general, with its limitations: The amount of clinical and demographic metadata varied by source and participant and was provided uncurated.

From its cysteine to its phenylalanine, the CDR3 spans 15 amino acids. The kept DNA is CDR3 alone, 45 bases in frame from the first base. The germline V gene gives CDR1 as MNHEY and CDR2 as SVGAGI. Trimming at the junction amounts to 0 bases on V and 9 bases on J, and the germline ends lie 17 bases apart. TCRbeta CDR3 regions were amplified from genomic DNA by means of the immunoSEQ Assay, a bias-controlled multiplex PCR. Turning to the authors' computational methods: The number of nucleated cells in each sample was estimated from the amplification of reference gene primers within the assay. To quantify the absolute abundance of each unique TCRbeta CDR3 rearrangement, sequence reads were collapsed and filtered. For each sample, productive Simpson clonality was calculated as the square root of Simpson's diversity index across productive rearrangements. TCRdb stores this immuneACCESS table with in-frame sequences only. Part of the clones is absent; in the studies checked, under half of the shortfall reflects unresolved V genes, and no reason is known for the rest. V, J and clone size are taken as reported in that table, and D and trimming were inferred from the DNA itself. The sample profile shows fewer than 100,000 clones; roughly 91% of them were found once. In total, the top ten clones hold roughly 2% of the sample.

Collaborating institutions collected whole blood in K2EDTA tubes following their own protocols. For TCRbeta analysis, collaborators shipped samples as frozen whole blood, isolated PBMCs, or DNA extracted from either of those sample types. The sequence came from a woman in her forties or fifties in a cohort sampled during active COVID-19. The sequence is built from TRBV6-5 and TRBJ2-5; TRBD2 might be the D gene, on 6 matching bases. Input material: peripheral blood. Read as DNA, the sequence is TGTGCCAGCAGTTACTCGAGGCAGCAATTAGCGGCCCAGTACTTC. Its coded protein is CASSYSRQQLAAQYF.